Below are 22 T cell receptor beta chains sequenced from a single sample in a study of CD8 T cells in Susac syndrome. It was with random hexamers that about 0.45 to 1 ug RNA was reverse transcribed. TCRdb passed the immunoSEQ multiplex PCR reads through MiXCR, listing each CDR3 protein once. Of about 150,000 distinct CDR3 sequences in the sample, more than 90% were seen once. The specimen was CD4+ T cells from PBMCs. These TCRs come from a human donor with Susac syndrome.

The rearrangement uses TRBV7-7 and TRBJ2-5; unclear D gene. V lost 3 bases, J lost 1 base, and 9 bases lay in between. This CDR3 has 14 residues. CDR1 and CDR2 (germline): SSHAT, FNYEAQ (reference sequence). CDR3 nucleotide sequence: TGTGCCAGCAGCTTGGCGCACACCCAAGAGACCCAGTACTTC. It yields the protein CASSLAHTQETQYF.

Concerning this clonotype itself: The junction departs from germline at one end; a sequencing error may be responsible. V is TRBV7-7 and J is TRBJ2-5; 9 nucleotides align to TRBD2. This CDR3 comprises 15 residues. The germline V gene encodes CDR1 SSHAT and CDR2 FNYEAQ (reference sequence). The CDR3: CASSGGGGYQETQYF. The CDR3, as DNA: TGTGCTAGCAGCGGCGGGGGGGGGTACCAAGAGACCCAGTACTTC.

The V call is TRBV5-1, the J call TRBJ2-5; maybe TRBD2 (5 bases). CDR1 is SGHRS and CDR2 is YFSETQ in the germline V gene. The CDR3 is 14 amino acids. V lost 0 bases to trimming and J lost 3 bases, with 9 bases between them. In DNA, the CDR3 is TGCGCCAGCAGCTTGGATCACGGGGAAGAGACCCAGTACTTC. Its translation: CASSLDHGEETQYF.

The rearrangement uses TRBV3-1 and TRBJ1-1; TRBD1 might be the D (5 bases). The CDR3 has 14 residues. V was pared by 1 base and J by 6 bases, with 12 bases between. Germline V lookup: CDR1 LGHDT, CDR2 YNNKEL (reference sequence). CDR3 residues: CASSQAVGLSEAFF. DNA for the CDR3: TGTGCCAGCAGCCAAGCCGTGGGACTGTCTGAAGCTTTCTTT.

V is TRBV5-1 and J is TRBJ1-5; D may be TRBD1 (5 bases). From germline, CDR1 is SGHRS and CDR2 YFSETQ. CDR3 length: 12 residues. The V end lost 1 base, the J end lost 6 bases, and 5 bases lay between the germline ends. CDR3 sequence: CASSLQGQPQHF. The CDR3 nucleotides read TGCGCCAGCAGCTTGCAGGGTCAGCCCCAGCATTTT.

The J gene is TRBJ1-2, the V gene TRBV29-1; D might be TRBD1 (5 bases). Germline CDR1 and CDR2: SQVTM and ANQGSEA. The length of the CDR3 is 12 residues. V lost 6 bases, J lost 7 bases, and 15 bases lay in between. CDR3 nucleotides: TGCAGCGTGAGGGTGGGGGGTGTTGGCTACACCTTC. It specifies CSVRVGGVGYTF.

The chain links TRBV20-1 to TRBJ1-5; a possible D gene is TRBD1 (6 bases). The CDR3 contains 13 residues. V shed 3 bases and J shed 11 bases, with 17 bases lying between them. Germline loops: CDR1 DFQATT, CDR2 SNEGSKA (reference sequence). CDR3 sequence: CSARAPGSGAQHF. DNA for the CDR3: TGCAGTGCTAGGGCGCCGGGTTCAGGGGCCCAGCATTTT.

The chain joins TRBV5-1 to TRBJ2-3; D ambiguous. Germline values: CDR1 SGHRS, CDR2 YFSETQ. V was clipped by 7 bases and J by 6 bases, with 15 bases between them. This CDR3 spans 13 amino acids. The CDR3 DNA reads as TGCGCCAGCGCTCTCCATCCCGAGGATACGCAGTATTTT. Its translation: CASALHPEDTQYF.

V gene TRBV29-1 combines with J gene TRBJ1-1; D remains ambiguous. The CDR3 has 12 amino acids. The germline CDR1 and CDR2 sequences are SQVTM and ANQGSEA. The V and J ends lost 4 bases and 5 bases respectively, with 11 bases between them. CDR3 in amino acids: CSVAKGWTEAFF. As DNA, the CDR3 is TGCAGCGTTGCTAAGGGATGGACTGAAGCTTTCTTT.

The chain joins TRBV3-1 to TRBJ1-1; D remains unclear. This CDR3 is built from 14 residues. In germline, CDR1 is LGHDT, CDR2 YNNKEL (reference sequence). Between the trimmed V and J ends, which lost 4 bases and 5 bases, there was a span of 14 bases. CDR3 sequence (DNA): TGTGCCAGCAGCCGAGCCACGGGGATTACTGAAGCTTTCTTT. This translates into CASSRATGITEAFF.

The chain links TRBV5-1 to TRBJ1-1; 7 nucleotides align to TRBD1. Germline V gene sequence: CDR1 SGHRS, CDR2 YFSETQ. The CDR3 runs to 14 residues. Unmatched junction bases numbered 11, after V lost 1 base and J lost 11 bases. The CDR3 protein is CASSLIPAGQDAFF. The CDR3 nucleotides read TGCGCCAGCAGCTTGATACCGGCCGGACAGGATGCTTTCTTT. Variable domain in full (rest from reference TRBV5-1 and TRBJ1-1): KAGVTQTPRYLIKTRGQQVTLSCSPISGHRSVSWYQQTPGQGLQFLFEYFSETQRNKGNFPGRFSGRQFSNSRSEMNVSTLELGDSALYLCASSLIPAGQDAFFGQGTRLTVV.

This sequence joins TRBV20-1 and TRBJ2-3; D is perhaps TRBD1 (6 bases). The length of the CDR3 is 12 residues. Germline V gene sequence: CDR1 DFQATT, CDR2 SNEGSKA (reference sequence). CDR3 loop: CSGTRPTDTQYF. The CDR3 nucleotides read TGCAGCGGGACACGTCCCACAGATACGCAGTATTTT.

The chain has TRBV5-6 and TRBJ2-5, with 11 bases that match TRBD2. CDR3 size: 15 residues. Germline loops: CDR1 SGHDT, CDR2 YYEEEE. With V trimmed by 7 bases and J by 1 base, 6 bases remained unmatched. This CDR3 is CASDLLAGAQETQYF. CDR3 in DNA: TGTGCCAGCGACTTACTAGCGGGGGCCCAAGAGACCCAGTACTTC.

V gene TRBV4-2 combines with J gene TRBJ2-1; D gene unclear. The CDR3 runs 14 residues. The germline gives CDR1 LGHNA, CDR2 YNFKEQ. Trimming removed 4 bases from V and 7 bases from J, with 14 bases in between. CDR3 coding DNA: TGTGCCAGCAGCCCTGGTAAGCTAGTGAATGAGCAGTTCTTC. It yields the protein CASSPGKLVNEQFF.

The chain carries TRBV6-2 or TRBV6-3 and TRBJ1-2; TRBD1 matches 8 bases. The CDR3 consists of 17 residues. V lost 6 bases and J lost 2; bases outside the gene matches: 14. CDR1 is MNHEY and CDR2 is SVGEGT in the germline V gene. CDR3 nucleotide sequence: TGTGCCAGCAGCAGACAACTCCGGGACAGGAGCAACTATGGCTACACCTTC. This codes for CASSRQLRDRSNYGYTF.

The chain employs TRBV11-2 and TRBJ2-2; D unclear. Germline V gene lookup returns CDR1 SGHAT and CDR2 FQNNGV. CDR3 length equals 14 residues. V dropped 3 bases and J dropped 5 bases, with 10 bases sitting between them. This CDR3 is CASSFSTQTGELFF. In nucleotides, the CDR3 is TGTGCCAGCAGCTTCTCGACCCAAACCGGGGAGCTGTTTTTT. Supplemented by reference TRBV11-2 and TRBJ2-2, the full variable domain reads EAGVAQSPRYKIIEKRQSVAFWCNPISGHATLYWYQQILGQGPKLLIQFQNNGVVDDSQLPKDRFSAERLKGVDSTLKIQPAKLEDSAVYLCASSFSTQTGELFFGEGSRLTVL.

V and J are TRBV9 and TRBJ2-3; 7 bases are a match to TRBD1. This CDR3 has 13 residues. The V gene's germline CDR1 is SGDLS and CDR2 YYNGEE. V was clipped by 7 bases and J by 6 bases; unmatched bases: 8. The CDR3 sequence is CASDRVDADTQYF. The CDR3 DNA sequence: TGTGCCAGCGACAGGGTGGATGCGGATACGCAGTATTTT.

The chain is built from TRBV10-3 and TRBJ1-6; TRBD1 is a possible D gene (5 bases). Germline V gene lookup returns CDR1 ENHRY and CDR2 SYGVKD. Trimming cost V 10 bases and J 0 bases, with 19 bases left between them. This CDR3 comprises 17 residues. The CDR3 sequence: CATKPVGTSSYNSPLHF. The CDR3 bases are TGTGCCACAAAGCCCGTGGGGACTAGCTCCTATAATTCACCCCTCCACTTT.

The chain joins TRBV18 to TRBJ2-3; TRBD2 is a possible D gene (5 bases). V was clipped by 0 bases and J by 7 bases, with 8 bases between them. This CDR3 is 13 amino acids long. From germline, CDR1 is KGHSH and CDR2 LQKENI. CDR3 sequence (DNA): TGTGCCAGCTCACCACCGGACTCCTATACGCAGTATTTT. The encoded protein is CASSPPDSYTQYF.

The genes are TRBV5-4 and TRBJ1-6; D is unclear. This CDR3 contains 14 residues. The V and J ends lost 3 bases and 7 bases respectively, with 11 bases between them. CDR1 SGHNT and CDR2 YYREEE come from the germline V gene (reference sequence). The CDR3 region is CASSSAVANSPLHF. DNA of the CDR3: TGTGCCAGCAGCTCTGCTGTTGCCAATTCACCCCTCCACTTT.

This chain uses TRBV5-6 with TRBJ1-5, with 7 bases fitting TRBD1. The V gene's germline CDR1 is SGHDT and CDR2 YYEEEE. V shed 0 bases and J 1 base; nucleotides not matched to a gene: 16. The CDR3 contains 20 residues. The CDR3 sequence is CASSLAGTAGPPPSNQPQHF. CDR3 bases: TGTGCCAGCAGCTTGGCGGGGACAGCCGGGCCTCCTCCGAGCAATCAGCCCCAGCATTTT. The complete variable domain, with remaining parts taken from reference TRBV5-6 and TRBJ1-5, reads DAGVTQSPTHLIKTRGQQVTLRCSPKSGHDTVSWYQQALGQGPQFIFQYYEEEERQRGNFPDRFSGHQFPNYSSELNVNALLLGDSALYLCASSLAGTAGPPPSNQPQHFGDGTRLSIL.

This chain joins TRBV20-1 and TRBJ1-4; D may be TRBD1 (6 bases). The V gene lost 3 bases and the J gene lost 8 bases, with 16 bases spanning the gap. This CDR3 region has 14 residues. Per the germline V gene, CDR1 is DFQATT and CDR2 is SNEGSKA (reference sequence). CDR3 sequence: CSARSAGVSEKLFF. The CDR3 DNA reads TGCAGTGCTAGGTCCGCAGGGGTTAGCGAAAAACTGTTTTTT.